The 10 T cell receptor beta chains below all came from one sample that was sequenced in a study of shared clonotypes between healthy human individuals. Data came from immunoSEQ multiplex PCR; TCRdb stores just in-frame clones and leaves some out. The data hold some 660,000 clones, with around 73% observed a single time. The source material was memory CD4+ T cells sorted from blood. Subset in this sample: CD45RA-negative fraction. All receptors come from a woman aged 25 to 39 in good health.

The chain's CDR3 is CASSPRGEVHTEAFF. The CDR3, as DNA: TGTGCCAGCAGCCCAAGGGGGGAAGTTCACACTGAAGCTTTCTTT. The J gene is TRBJ1-1, the V gene TRBV28; the D gene is possibly TRBD1 (6 bases). Germline V CDR1 and CDR2: MDHEN, SYDVKM. The ends were cut back, 6 bases at V and 3 bases at J, with 17 bases in the middle. The CDR3 has 15 amino acids.

The CDR3 reads CASSLPDGAGVYEQYF. The CDR3 region has the DNA TGTGCCAGCAGCTTACCCGACGGAGCGGGCGTCTACGAGCAGTACTTC. V usage is TRBV11-2 and J usage is TRBJ2-7, with a possible D match to TRBD2 (6 bases). Germline V gene lookup returns CDR1 SGHAT and CDR2 FQNNGV. This CDR3 has 16 amino acids. The germline V and J ends were trimmed by 2 bases and 3 bases, with 17 bases remaining between them.

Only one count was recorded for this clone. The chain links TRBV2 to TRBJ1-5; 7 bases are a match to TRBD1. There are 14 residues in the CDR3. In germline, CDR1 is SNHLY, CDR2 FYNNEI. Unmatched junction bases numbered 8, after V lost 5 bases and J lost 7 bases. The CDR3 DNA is TGTGCCAGCAGTAGAGAGACAGGGCACCAGCCCCAGCATTTT. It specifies CASSRETGHQPQHF.

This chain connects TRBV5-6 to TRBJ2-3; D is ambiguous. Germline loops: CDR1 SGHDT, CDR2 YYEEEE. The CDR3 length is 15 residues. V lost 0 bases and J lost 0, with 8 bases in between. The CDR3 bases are TGTGCCAGCAGCTTGGGTCCCACTAGCACAGATACGCAGTATTTT. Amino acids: CASSLGPTSTDTQYF.

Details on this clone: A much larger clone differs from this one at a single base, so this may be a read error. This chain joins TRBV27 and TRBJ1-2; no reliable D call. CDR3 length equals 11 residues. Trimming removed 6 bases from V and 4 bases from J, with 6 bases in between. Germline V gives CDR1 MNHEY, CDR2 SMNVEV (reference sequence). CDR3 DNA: TGTGCCAGCAGGGACGCCTATGGCTACACCTTC. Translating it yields CASRDAYGYTF.

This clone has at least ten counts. Written as DNA, the CDR3 is TGTGCCAGCAGCTTAAAGCCTAGCGTGACTTACGAGCAGTACTTC. Translating it yields CASSLKPSVTYEQYF. The gene calls are TRBV5-4 and TRBJ2-7; weak D call: TRBD2 (6 bases). Germline-derived CDR1 and CDR2 are SGHNT and YYREEE (reference sequence). CDR3 length equals 15 residues. V was clipped by 2 bases and J by 4 bases, with 16 bases between them.

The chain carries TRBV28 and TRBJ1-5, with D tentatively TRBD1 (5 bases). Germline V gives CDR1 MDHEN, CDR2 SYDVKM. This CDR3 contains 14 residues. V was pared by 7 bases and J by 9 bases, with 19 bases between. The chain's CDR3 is CASTLGLGLRPQHF. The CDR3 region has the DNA TGTGCCAGCACCCTAGGATTGGGGCTTCGGCCCCAGCATTTT.

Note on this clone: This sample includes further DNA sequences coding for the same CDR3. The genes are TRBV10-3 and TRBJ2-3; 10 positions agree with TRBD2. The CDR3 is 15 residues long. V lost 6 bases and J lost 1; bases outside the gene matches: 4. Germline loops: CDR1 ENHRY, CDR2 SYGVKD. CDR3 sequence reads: CAIRAGTSGTDTQYF. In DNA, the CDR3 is TGTGCCATCAGAGCCGGGACTAGCGGCACAGATACGCAGTATTTT.

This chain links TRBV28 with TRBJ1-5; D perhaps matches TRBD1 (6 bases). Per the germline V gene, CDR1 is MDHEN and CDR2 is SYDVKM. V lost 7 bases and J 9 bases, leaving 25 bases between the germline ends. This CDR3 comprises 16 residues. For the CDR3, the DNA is TGTGCCAGCACTAAACGGGGGCAAGCCTTTTCTCGGCCCCAGCATTTT. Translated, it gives CASTKRGQAFSRPQHF.

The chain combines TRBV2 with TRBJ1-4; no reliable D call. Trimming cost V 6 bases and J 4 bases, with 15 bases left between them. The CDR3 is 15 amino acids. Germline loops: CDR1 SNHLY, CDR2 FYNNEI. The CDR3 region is CASSRNAPNNEKLFF. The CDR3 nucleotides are TGTGCCAGCAGCCGAAACGCCCCTAATAATGAAAAACTGTTTTTT.